The 3 T cell receptor beta chains below come from one sample, sequenced in a study of cytomegalovirus exposure and HLA in healthy donors. Measured with immunoSEQ multiplex PCR; TCRdb has only the in-frame clones, and not every one. The sample contains 99,000 or so clones, about 88% of which appear only once. The sample taken for sequencing was PBMCs. The receptors shown here come from a woman under 30 in good health and CMV-seropositive.

Note on this clone: Other DNA sequences in this specimen translate into the identical CDR3. The chain links TRBV7-3 to TRBJ2-5; TRBD1 agrees at 11 bases. CDR1 and CDR2 (germline): SGHTA, FQGTGA. This CDR3 has 16 residues. Trimming cost V 5 bases and J 5 bases; bases outside gene matches: 10. The CDR3 loop reads CASSRRGGQGGETQYF. The CDR3 DNA is TGTGCCAGCAGCCGGCGTGGGGGACAGGGGGGGGAGACCCAGTACTTC.

J is TRBJ2-1 and V is TRBV12-5; the match to TRBD1 covers 7 bases. CDR3 size: 17 residues. The germline CDR1 and CDR2 sequences are LGHNT and FRNRAP. Unmatched junction bases numbered 6, after V lost 1 base and J lost 0 bases. This CDR3 reads CASGLAPGQSSYNEQFF. Here the CDR3 DNA reads TGTGCTAGTGGTTTGGCGCCGGGACAGAGCTCCTACAATGAGCAGTTCTTC.

This clone has a handful of counts. The chain combines TRBV5-1 with TRBJ1-1, with D possibly being TRBD1 (6 bases). Trimming pared 2 bases from V and 4 bases from J, leaving 12 bases between. CDR1 SGHRS and CDR2 YFSETQ come from the germline V gene. The CDR3 totals 14 residues. In DNA form, the CDR3 reads TGCGCCAGCAGCTTTGAGGCAGGGGTCACTGAAGCTTTCTTT. Translating it yields CASSFEAGVTEAFF.